The text below deals with one TCR beta chain. This clonotype was observed many times. Its antigen is still unknown. Nothing much larger sits one base from this clone, and base qualities are not available. This record comes from a study of T-cell reconstitution after alpha-beta-depleted transplantation in children (dated by TCRdb to 2016 to 2017). The study in broad terms: The study quantitatively tracked T-cell immune reconstitution after TCRalphabeta/CD19-depleted allogeneic hematopoietic cell transplantation in children using TCR repertoire profiling. General study outcomes and caveats: The apparently early alphabetaT-cell count recovery about two months after transplant was reportedly dependent on only several hundred rapidly expanded clones derived from non-depleted graft cells. Over subsequent months, a decline in hyperexpanded clone frequencies was noted, and after one year, T-cell counts and TCRbeta diversity were mostly ascribed to newly produced T cells. In some patients, the high TCRbeta diversity seen at day 60 was put down to recipient T cells and intrathymic progenitors that had survived conditioning.

Taken with the paper, the label for treatment or condition translates to: allogeneic hematopoietic cell transplantation with graft depleted of TCRalphabeta T cells and CD19 B cells. The transplant recipients were children given TCRalphabeta/CD19-depleted allogeneic hematopoietic cell grafts. Libraries were made using PCR. These reads were obtained on an Illumina HiSeq 2500. Molecular barcoding was employed in the preparation of TCR libraries, with unique molecular identifiers being used to normalize TCRbeta repertoire quantification. In TCRdb, the public reads were trimmed at Q25 with fastp and aligned with MiXCR, with productive beta chains retained. Each entry is one CDR3 protein sequence, shown with its most common DNA and genes. The sample contains about 490,000 distinct CDR3 sequences, about 11% of them found a single time. Approximately 2% of the sample comes from the top ten. Trimming removed 4 bases from V and 7 bases from J; the gene matches leave 8 bases unexplained. From the germline V gene (reference sequence), CDR1 is SGHKS and CDR2 is YYEKEE. The CDR3 holds 15 amino acids from the cysteine to the phenylalanine. Solely the CDR3 DNA is kept, with 45 bases framed from the first base.

The source was PBMCs, collected before TCRalphabeta/CD19-depleted stem cell transplant. The clonotype was recovered from a child aged 2 to 9 with inherited bone marrow failure, due to receive a stem cell transplant. The receptor chain draws on TRBV5-5 and TRBJ2-1; TRBD2 lines up with 10 middle nucleotides. Here is the DNA: TGTGCCAGCAGCCAGTGGCTAGCGGGAGATAATGAGCAGTTCTTC. Its translation reads: CASSQWLAGDNEQFF. The full variable domain, completed from the reference TRBV5-5 and TRBJ2-1 proteins outside the CDR3, reads DAGVTQSPTHLIKTRGQQVTLRCSPISGHKSVSWYQQVLGQGPQFIFQYYEKEERGRGNFPDRFSARQFPNYSSELNVNALLLGDSALYLCASSQWLAGDNEQFFGPGTRLTVL.